The 21 T cell receptor beta chains given below trace back to one sample, sequenced in a study of blood T cell repertoires in COVID-19. The data were produced by immunoSEQ multiplex PCR, yet TCRdb's version contains in-frame clones alone and is incomplete. Altogether approximately 150,000 clones are present, more than 75% being singletons, with the ten largest covering about 5.1%. The sample comprised peripheral blood. The receptors were sampled from a human donor in a cohort sampled during active COVID-19.

The chain has TRBV6-5 and TRBJ1-2; tentative D call: TRBD1 (5 bases). Trimming shortened V by 10 bases and J by 7 bases, and 22 bases separated the two germline ends. The germline CDR1 and CDR2 sequences are MNHEY and SVGAGI. The CDR3 length is 14 residues. CDR3 sequence: CATAPGEGSTGYTF. The DNA of the CDR3 is TGTGCCACCGCCCCGGGGGAGGGGTCCACTGGCTACACCTTC.

The chain uses TRBV20-1 and TRBJ2-5, with no clear D. Trimming pared 3 bases from V and 3 bases from J, leaving 11 bases between. CDR1 DFQATT and CDR2 SNEGSKA come from the germline V gene (reference sequence). The CDR3 loop spans 13 amino acids. This chain's CDR3 is CSASTGHEETQYF. The CDR3 DNA is TGCAGTGCTAGTACTGGGCACGAAGAGACCCAGTACTTC.

The gene calls are TRBV15 and TRBJ2-1, with 8 bases aligning to TRBD1. Germline CDR1 and CDR2: LNHNV and YYDKDF (reference sequence). V lost 0 bases and J lost 5; bases outside the gene matches: 3. The CDR3 covers 15 residues. Here the CDR3 reads CATSREGQAHNEQFF. Here the CDR3 DNA reads TGTGCCACCAGCAGAGAGGGACAGGCCCACAATGAGCAGTTCTTC.

The gene calls are TRBV6-1 and TRBJ2-5, with 7 bases identical to TRBD2. CDR1 is MNHNS and CDR2 is SASEGT in the germline V gene. Trimming removed 1 base from V and 0 bases from J; junction bases left unmatched: 2. This CDR3 region has 15 residues. CDR3 nucleotide sequence: TGTGCCAGCAGTGAAGGGCTAGCGGACCAAGAGACCCAGTACTTC. This translates into CASSEGLADQETQYF.

The chain recombines TRBV19 with TRBJ1-4; 8 nucleotides align to TRBD1. With 9 bases clipped from V and 5 bases from J, the junction kept 14 bases outside the gene matches. The CDR3 spans 16 residues. Germline assignment: CDR1 LNHDA and CDR2 SQIVND (reference sequence). The CDR3 DNA reads as TGTGCCAGCCTGGGACAGGCCTTATTGCCGAATGAAAAACTGTTTTTT. As protein: CASLGQALLPNEKLFF.

The chain uses TRBV7-2 and TRBJ2-3; 11 positions agree with TRBD2. CDR1 is SGHTA and CDR2 is FQGNSA in the germline V gene. Trimming took 2 bases from V and 5 from J; bases not matched to a gene: 9. This CDR3 is built from 17 residues. CDR3 amino acids: CASSLIIGTSGRDTQYF. CDR3 DNA sequence: TGTGCCAGCAGCTTAATAATAGGGACTAGCGGAAGAGATACGCAGTATTTT.

This chain joins TRBV30 and TRBJ2-1; 7 bases are shared with TRBD1. This CDR3 has 13 residues. CDR1 GTSNPN and CDR2 SVGIG come from the germline V gene (reference sequence). V dropped 3 bases and J dropped 4; count of bases not matched to a gene: 3. The CDR3: CAWSPGQYNEQFF. The DNA for the CDR3 is TGTGCCTGGAGCCCGGGACAGTACAATGAGCAGTTCTTC.

This chain connects TRBV9 to TRBJ1-1; D call uncertain. Trimming took 3 bases from V and 5 from J, leaving 11 bases between them. Germline V lookup: CDR1 SGDLS, CDR2 YYNGEE. The CDR3 sequence is 13 residues long. Written as DNA, the CDR3 is TGTGCCAGCAGCGACCGGGGAGGGACTGAAGCTTTCTTT. It specifies CASSDRGGTEAFF.

The gene calls are TRBV13 and TRBJ2-6; 9 nucleotides align to TRBD1. The CDR3 runs 19 residues. Unmatched junction bases numbered 16, after V lost 10 bases and J lost 0 bases. Germline V gene sequence: CDR1 PRHDT, CDR2 FYEKMQ (reference sequence). In nucleotides, the CDR3 is TGTGCCACTAACAGGGGAACAGGGGGCCCTCACTCTGGGGCCAACGTCCTGACTTTC. Translating it yields CATNRGTGGPHSGANVLTF.

This chain joins TRBV2 and TRBJ2-7, with a weak D call TRBD2 (5 bases). The CDR3 length is 12 residues. From germline, CDR1 is SNHLY and CDR2 FYNNEI. Trimming pared 2 bases from V and 5 bases from J, leaving 7 bases between. The CDR3 bases are TGTGCCAGCAGTGAAACCGGGGACGAGCAGTACGTC. Translated: CASSETGDEQYV.

The V call is TRBV6-1, the J call TRBJ1-4; 9 bases match TRBD1. With V trimmed by 2 bases and J by 7 bases, 11 bases remained unmatched. Germline-derived CDR1 and CDR2 are MNHNS and SASEGT. The CDR3 is 17 amino acids. This CDR3 is CASSEWAPGQGTEKLFF. CDR3 nucleotide sequence: TGTGCCAGCAGTGAATGGGCTCCGGGACAGGGAACTGAAAAACTGTTTTTT.

The genes are TRBV5-6 and TRBJ2-7; 7 bases line up with TRBD2. J was trimmed by 2 bases and V by 4 bases; bases with no gene match: 6. The CDR3 length is 14 residues. Germline V gene sequence: CDR1 SGHDT, CDR2 YYEEEE. CDR3 region: CASSPSGFPYEQYV. CDR3 coding DNA: TGTGCCAGCAGCCCTAGCGGTTTTCCCTACGAGCAGTACGTC.

The sample holds one count of this clone. The DNA for the CDR3 is TGTGCCAGCAGCTTAGCCGACAGCCCGGGACTAGCGGAGAACTACGAGCAGTACGTC. As protein: CASSLADSPGLAENYEQYV. The chain employs TRBV7-3 and TRBJ2-7, with 11 bases that match TRBD2. Germline CDR1 reads SGHTA; CDR2 reads FQGTGA. The CDR3 length is 19 residues. The V and J ends lost 2 bases and 3 bases, in that order; junction bases with no gene match: 15.

The chain is built from TRBV19 and TRBJ1-2; a weak D match, TRBD1 (5 bases). The CDR3 length is 15 residues. Germline V CDR1 and CDR2: LNHDA, SQIVND (reference sequence). V was cut by 4 bases and J by 7 bases, with 19 bases left in between. The CDR3 DNA reads TGTGCCAGTAGTAGCGGAGGGGCAGGGCGCTCTGGCTACACCTTC. Protein: CASSSGGAGRSGYTF.

The chain carries TRBV15 and TRBJ2-3; perhaps TRBD2 as D (5 bases). V was trimmed by 3 bases and J by 2 bases, leaving 12 bases between them. The germline V gene encodes CDR1 LNHNV and CDR2 YYDKDF (reference sequence). This CDR3 spans 15 amino acids. In DNA form, the CDR3 reads TGTGCCACCAGCAGGGGAGTTGAGGACACAGATACGCAGTATTTT. Its protein is CATSRGVEDTDTQYF.

This sequence joins TRBV7-9 and TRBJ1-1; D gene uncertain. CDR3 length equals 11 residues. Germline CDR1 is SEHNR and CDR2 is FQNEAQ (reference sequence). Trimming took off 6 bases at V and 3 bases at J, with 5 bases between the two ends. CDR3 region: CASSIDTEAFF. Written as DNA, the CDR3 is TGTGCCAGCAGTATCGACACTGAAGCTTTCTTT.

The chain links TRBV6-5 to TRBJ2-1; no reliable D call. The germline gives CDR1 MNHEY, CDR2 SVGAGI. Trimming left V 2 bases short and J 12 bases short, with 14 bases between. The CDR3 totals 13 residues. The CDR3 DNA is TGTGCCAGCAGTTACGGCGCTCCTTCGGGGCAGTTCTTC. Protein product: CASSYGAPSGQFF.

The genes are TRBV3-1 (or the pseudogene TRBV3-2) and TRBJ1-4; the match to TRBD1 covers 9 bases. This CDR3 comprises 15 residues. Per the germline V gene, CDR1 is LGHDT and CDR2 is YNNKEL (reference sequence). After removal of 6 bases from V and 3 bases from J, the junction contained 5 bases not matched to a gene. For the CDR3, the DNA is TGTGCCAGCAGGGATACAGGGGGCGCTAATGAAAAACTGTTTTTT. Its translation: CASRDTGGANEKLFF.

The V and J genes are TRBV13 and TRBJ2-5; perhaps TRBD2 as D (5 bases). Trimming shortened V by 4 bases and J by 5 bases, and 14 bases separated the two germline ends. The CDR3 extends over 14 amino acids. Per germline, CDR1 PRHDT and CDR2 FYEKMQ (reference sequence). The CDR3 spells CASSSPEEPETQYF. CDR3 DNA: TGTGCCAGCAGCTCCCCGGAGGAGCCGGAGACCCAGTACTTC.

This sequence joins TRBV19 and TRBJ2-1; D is possibly TRBD2 (5 bases). CDR3 length: 15 amino acids. With 5 bases removed from V and 1 base from J, the gap between germline ends came to 12 bases. The germline V gene encodes CDR1 LNHDA and CDR2 SQIVND (reference sequence). CDR3 sequence: CASSGSGVSYNEQFF. CDR3 bases: TGTGCCAGTAGTGGTTCCGGGGTATCCTACAATGAGCAGTTCTTC.

The chain has TRBV28 and TRBJ1-5; the D gene is possibly TRBD1 (5 bases). The CDR3 sequence is 15 residues long. Germline V lookup: CDR1 MDHEN, CDR2 SYDVKM. V lost 6 bases to trimming and J lost 3 bases, with 15 bases between them. The CDR3 loop is CASRERRGFNQPQHF. CDR3 DNA: TGTGCCAGCAGGGAAAGGAGGGGCTTCAATCAGCCCCAGCATTTT.